Following are 23 T cell receptor beta chains from one sample sequenced in a study of radiation and T cells in renal cell carcinoma. TCRdb's copy holds only in-frame clones and misses some; the assay was immunoSEQ multiplex PCR. The data hold 22,000 or so clones, with 47% observed a single time. The treatment is: 15 Gy SBRT to primary tumor, nephrectomy 4 weeks later. Material: tumor tissue, obtained from a patient whose treatment included radiotherapy and nephrectomy. All receptors come from a woman between 45 and 60 years old with renal cell carcinoma.

This rearrangement joins TRBV6-6 to TRBJ1-6; D is ambiguous. The CDR3 loop spans 16 amino acids. The germline gives CDR1 MNHNY, CDR2 SVGAGI (reference sequence). With 2 bases removed from V and 0 bases from J, the gap between germline ends came to 8 bases. The CDR3 spells CASSYERSSYNSPLHF. The CDR3 DNA sequence: TGTGCCAGCAGTTACGAGAGGAGCTCCTATAATTCACCCCTCCACTTT.

The genes are TRBV4-1 and TRBJ1-2, with 7 bases matching TRBD1. This CDR3 is 15 amino acids long. Trimming removed 0 bases from V and 7 bases from J; junction bases left unmatched: 8. Germline assignment: CDR1 MGHRA and CDR2 YSYEKL. This CDR3 reads CASSQERGRGTGYTF. Here the CDR3 DNA reads TGCGCCAGCAGCCAAGAAAGGGGGCGGGGTACTGGCTACACCTTC.

The V call is TRBV6-5, the J call TRBJ2-7; possibly TRBD2 for D (5 bases). The length of the CDR3 is 12 residues. Trimming pared 8 bases from V and 3 bases from J, leaving 11 bases between. Per germline, CDR1 MNHEY and CDR2 SVGAGI. The CDR3 is CASLGGSYEQYF. The CDR3 DNA reads as TGTGCCAGCCTCGGAGGCAGCTACGAGCAGTACTTC.

The rearrangement uses TRBV9 and TRBJ2-5; 9 bases agree with TRBD2. V was clipped by 3 bases and J by 4 bases; unmatched bases: 7. The germline CDR1 and CDR2 sequences are SGDLS and YYNGEE. This CDR3 has 15 amino acids. CDR3 region: CASSGRGGSLETQYF. The CDR3 DNA reads TGTGCCAGCAGCGGGCGGGGGGGCAGTCTAGAGACCCAGTACTTC.

The V and J genes are TRBV7-6 and TRBJ2-3; a weak D match, TRBD1 (5 bases). The germline CDR1 and CDR2 sequences are SGHVS and FNYEAQ. The V gene lost 5 bases and the J gene lost 5 bases, with 17 bases spanning the gap. The CDR3 is 15 residues long. The chain's CDR3 is CASSEGVGQGDTQYF. CDR3 nucleotide sequence: TGTGCCAGCAGCGAAGGGGTGGGGCAAGGAGATACGCAGTATTTT.

The chain links TRBV4-3 to TRBJ2-1, with 8 positions matching TRBD2. The V segment lost 0 bases and the J segment 4 bases; nucleotides outside the gene matches: 5. Per germline, CDR1 LGHNA and CDR2 YSLEER. The CDR3 spans 16 residues. CDR3 DNA sequence: TGCGCCAGCAGCCAAGATAAAGCGGGGGCTTACAATGAGCAGTTCTTC. Translated, it gives CASSQDKAGAYNEQFF.

The chain is built from TRBV6-6 and TRBJ1-4; D gene ambiguous. This CDR3 contains 14 residues. Germline V gene lookup returns CDR1 MNHNY and CDR2 SVGAGI (reference sequence). Trimming removed 5 bases from V and 8 bases from J, with 15 bases in between. The CDR3 loop reads CASSRVRAGEKLFF. DNA for the CDR3: TGTGCCAGCAGTAGGGTCCGGGCTGGGGAAAAACTGTTTTTT.

The CDR3 coding sequence is TGTGCCAGCAGTGAATACGTTGGGGCCCCGAACACCGGGGAGCTGTTTTTT. This translates into CASSEYVGAPNTGELFF. The V and J genes are TRBV25-1 and TRBJ2-2, with D tentatively TRBD1 (5 bases). CDR1 and CDR2 from the germline V gene are MGHDK and SYGVNS. Trimming pared 0 bases from V and 0 bases from J, leaving 11 bases between. The CDR3 consists of 17 residues. Full variable domain (rest looked up from reference TRBV25-1 and TRBJ2-2): EADIYQTPRYLVIGTGKKITLECSQTMGHDKMYWYQQDPGMELHLIHYSYGVNSTEKGDLSSESTVSRIRTEHFPLTLESARPSHTSQYLCASSEYVGAPNTGELFFGEGSRLTVL.

The chain links TRBV4-1 to TRBJ2-5, with 8 bases lining up with TRBD2. Germline-derived CDR1 and CDR2 are MGHRA and YSYEKL. J lost 3 bases, V lost 5 bases, and 17 bases had no gene match. The CDR3 extends over 18 amino acids. CDR3 bases: TGCGCCAGCAGCACGGGACTCCGAATAGCGGGGATGAAAGAGACCCAGTACTTC. Protein product: CASSTGLRIAGMKETQYF.

There are many counts of this clone. V gene TRBV5-4 combines with J gene TRBJ2-2; a weak D match, TRBD1 (6 bases). V was shortened by 5 bases and J by 0 bases, with 14 bases between the two germline ends. Germline lookup yields CDR1 SGHNT and CDR2 YYREEE (reference sequence). This CDR3 comprises 16 residues. The CDR3 region has the DNA TGTGCCAGCAGAAGACCCGGGACAACGAACACCGGGGAGCTGTTTTTT. Its translation is CASRRPGTTNTGELFF.

This clone showed up just a few times. The chain employs TRBV7-9 and TRBJ1-5, with no clear D. Per the germline V gene, CDR1 is SEHNR and CDR2 is FQNEAQ (reference sequence). The V gene lost 1 base and the J gene lost 7 bases, with 5 bases spanning the gap. The CDR3 has 12 residues. As DNA, the CDR3 is TGTGCCAGCAGCTTAGGTACCCAGCCCCAGCATTTT. Translating gives CASSLGTQPQHF.

This clone ranks as medium-sized. The chain couples TRBV7-9 to TRBJ1-6; D uncertain. Germline V gene sequence: CDR1 SEHNR, CDR2 FQNEAQ (reference sequence). The length of the CDR3 is 13 residues. Trimming left V 4 bases short and J 9 bases short, with 10 bases between. In DNA form, the CDR3 reads TGTGCCAGCAGCTCCCGGGAGTTTTCACCCCTCCACTTT. It is translated as CASSSREFSPLHF.

This chain connects TRBV5-4 to TRBJ2-7; a possible D gene is TRBD1 (5 bases). Germline V gene lookup returns CDR1 SGHNT and CDR2 YYREEE (reference sequence). The CDR3 is 14 residues long. V was pared by 0 bases and J by 3 bases, with 10 bases between. CDR3 sequence reads: CASSLAGSNYEQYF. The CDR3 region has the DNA TGTGCCAGCAGCTTGGCAGGGTCTAACTACGAGCAGTACTTC.

The chain links TRBV7-2 to TRBJ1-5; D may be TRBD1 (6 bases). The germline CDR1 and CDR2 sequences are SGHTA and FQGNSA. The germline V and J ends were trimmed by 3 bases and 7 bases, with 16 bases remaining between them. This CDR3 contains 15 residues. The CDR3 DNA follows: TGTGCCAGCAGCTTTGGTGGGGGGCTCGGGCAGCCCCAGCATTTT. Its translation: CASSFGGGLGQPQHF.

This clone was recorded only once. This chain links TRBV4-3 with TRBJ1-4; D is unclear. V was shortened by 0 bases and J by 4 bases, with 12 bases between the two germline ends. From germline, CDR1 is LGHNA and CDR2 YSLEER. This CDR3 comprises 16 residues. CDR3 loop: CASSQDPSALNEKLFF. The CDR3 DNA follows: TGCGCCAGCAGCCAAGATCCTAGTGCTCTTAATGAAAAACTGTTTTTT.

A few counts support this clone. The J gene is TRBJ2-4, the V gene TRBV19; D may be TRBD1 (6 bases). The CDR3 runs 15 residues. Trimming took off 5 bases at V and 0 bases at J, with 11 bases between the two ends. Germline V gene lookup returns CDR1 LNHDA and CDR2 SQIVND (reference sequence). The CDR3 sequence: CASSSIGGAKNIQYF. In DNA form, the CDR3 reads TGTGCCAGTAGTTCCATAGGGGGAGCCAAAAACATTCAGTACTTC.

The CDR3 sequence: CASSRNTEAFF. The CDR3, as DNA: TGTGCCAGCAGCCGGAATACTGAAGCTTTCTTT. This rearrangement joins TRBV5-4 to TRBJ1-1, with unresolved D. CDR1 SGHNT and CDR2 YYREEE come from the germline V gene (reference sequence). Trimming stripped 4 bases from V and 5 bases from J, with 6 bases between. The CDR3 is 11 residues long.

This clone was seen only a few times. This chain links TRBV19 with TRBJ2-1, with a tentative D call TRBD1 (5 bases). The CDR3 runs 15 residues. Trimming cost V 7 bases and J 8 bases, with 21 bases left between them. Germline values: CDR1 LNHDA, CDR2 SQIVND (reference sequence). The CDR3 bases are TGTGCCAGTACTCCTATGGACACGGATCGGGATGAGCAGTTCTTC. Protein product: CASTPMDTDRDEQFF. The entire variable domain, with the rest obtained from reference TRBV19 and TRBJ2-1, is as follows: DGGITQSPKYLFRKEGQNVTLSCEQNLNHDAMYWYRQDPGQGLRLIYYSQIVNDFQKGDIAEGYSVSREKKESFPLTVTSAQKNPTAFYLCASTPMDTDRDEQFFGPGTRLTVL.

The rearrangement uses TRBV19 and TRBJ2-5; tentatively, D is TRBD2 (5 bases). V was pared by 3 bases and J by 0 bases, with 11 bases between. Per germline, CDR1 LNHDA and CDR2 SQIVND (reference sequence). The CDR3 has 15 residues. The CDR3 bases are TGTGCCAGTAGTATCGACTATCCTAACCAAGAGACCCAGTACTTC. As protein: CASSIDYPNQETQYF.

In DNA form, the CDR3 reads TGTGCCAGCACCCGAACAGGGGTTGACGAGCAGTACTTC. Translation gives CASTRTGVDEQYF. The chain employs TRBV6-5 and TRBJ2-7, with 7 bases that match TRBD1. Trimming cost V 7 bases and J 5 bases; bases outside gene matches: 8. This CDR3 is 13 amino acids long. Germline V gene data show CDR1 as MNHEY and CDR2 as SVGAGI.

This clone has a single count. The V gene is TRBV19, the J gene TRBJ2-7; TRBD1 agrees at 7 bases. V shed 6 bases and J 6 bases; nucleotides not matched to a gene: 8. Germline CDR1 reads LNHDA; CDR2 reads SQIVND (reference sequence). The CDR3 extends over 13 amino acids. The DNA for the CDR3 is TGTGCCAGTAGGTTGACAGGGTCCGGCGAGCAGTACTTC. Amino acid sequence: CASRLTGSGEQYF.

The sample holds a few counts of this clone. The rearrangement joins TRBV19 to TRBJ2-3, with TRBD1 identical over 8 bases. CDR3 length equals 15 residues. Germline V lookup: CDR1 LNHDA, CDR2 SQIVND (reference sequence). Trimming removed 4 bases from V and 5 bases from J; junction bases left unmatched: 8. The CDR3 sequence is CASSTTGGLIDTQYF. The DNA for the CDR3 is TGTGCCAGTAGTACAACAGGGGGATTGATAGATACGCAGTATTTT.

The chain joins TRBV9 to TRBJ1-2; D is unresolved. The V end was cut by 0 bases, the J end by 5 bases, with 14 bases between. This CDR3 has 15 amino acids. Germline V CDR1 and CDR2: SGDLS, YYNGEE. CDR3 DNA sequence: TGTGCCAGCAGCGTAGGTACAAGGAGGCGGTATGGCTACACCTTC. Translating gives CASSVGTRRRYGYTF.